A single sample is the source of the 17 T cell receptor beta chains below, sequenced in a study of T cells after yellow fever vaccination. A single record per CDR3 protein comes from TCRdb applying MiXCR to the 5' RACE reads. Counted here are a few hundred thousand distinct CDR3 sequences, 8.7% occurring once; the ten biggest clones make up around 3.4%. The specimen was CD4+ T cells sorted from PBMCs, collected 5 days after the yellow fever booster vaccination. These receptor sequences come from a man between 18 and 29 years old who received the YFV17D yellow fever vaccine.

This chain's CDR3 is CASLRGQGREKLFF. The CDR3 region has the DNA TGTGCCAGCCTTAGAGGACAGGGTAGAGAAAAACTGTTTTTT. The chain has TRBV28 and TRBJ1-4, with 8 positions matching TRBD1. V lost 8 bases and J lost 8; bases outside the gene matches: 10. The CDR3 contains 14 residues. Germline V gene sequence: CDR1 MDHEN, CDR2 SYDVKM.

This sequence joins TRBV6-6 and TRBJ1-2, with 9 bases fitting TRBD1. The CDR3 has 17 amino acids. The V gene end was trimmed by 2 bases and the J gene end by 8 bases; junction bases not matched to a gene: 15. Looked up from germline, CDR1 is MNHNY and CDR2 is SVGAGI (reference sequence). CDR3 in amino acids: CASSYRVERDRVRGYTF. In DNA, the CDR3 is TGTGCCAGCAGTTACCGGGTGGAAAGGGACAGGGTTAGGGGCTACACCTTC.

The sample holds a few counts of this clonotype. The J gene is TRBJ1-2, the V gene TRBV18; a weak D match, TRBD1 (6 bases). This CDR3 comprises 14 residues. Trimming took off 3 bases at V and 2 bases at J, with 10 bases between the two ends. The germline gives CDR1 KGHSH, CDR2 LQKENI. This CDR3 reads CASSPGGRNYGYTF. CDR3 nucleotide sequence: TGTGCCAGCTCACCCGGGGGCAGAAACTATGGCTACACCTTC. The full variable domain, with the rest looked up from reference TRBV18 and TRBJ1-2, is NAGVMQNPRHLVRRRGQEARLRCSPMKGHSHVYWYRQLPEEGLKFMVYLQKENIIDESGMPKERFSAEFPKEGPSILRIQQVVRGDSAAYFCASSPGGRNYGYTFGSGTRLTVV.

The chain joins TRBV7-2 to TRBJ2-5; possible D gene TRBD1, 6 bases. V lost 6 bases to trimming and J lost 2 bases, with 10 bases between them. Germline V gives CDR1 SGHTA, CDR2 FQGNSA. The CDR3 length is 13 residues. CDR3 in DNA: TGTGCCAGCAGGAGGGGGTTTCAAGAGACCCAGTACTTC. Translation gives CASRRGFQETQYF.

This clonotype has more than one count but fewer than ten. The chain has TRBV5-6 and TRBJ2-5, with 8 bases lining up with TRBD2. The germline V gene encodes CDR1 SGHDT and CDR2 YYEEEE. The ends lost 3 bases at V and 5 bases at J; junction bases unmatched: 6. The CDR3 runs 14 residues. CDR3 protein: CASSSAGGMETQYF. The CDR3 bases are TGTGCCAGCAGCTCGGCGGGGGGCATGGAGACCCAGTACTTC. The full variable domain, rest sourced from reference TRBV5-6 and TRBJ2-5, is DAGVTQSPTHLIKTRGQQVTLRCSPKSGHDTVSWYQQALGQGPQFIFQYYEEEERQRGNFPDRFSGHQFPNYSSELNVNALLLGDSALYLCASSSAGGMETQYFGPGTRLLVL.

The table lists this clonotype with a few counts. This chain joins TRBV29-1 and TRBJ1-1; D not certain. Trimming removed 4 bases from V and 6 bases from J, with 15 bases in between. This CDR3 spans 13 amino acids. The germline CDR1 and CDR2 sequences are SQVTM and ANQGSEA. The CDR3: CSVGGRPDAEAFF. DNA of the CDR3: TGCAGCGTTGGAGGTAGGCCGGATGCTGAAGCTTTCTTT.

V usage is TRBV12-3 or TRBV12-4 and J usage is TRBJ2-7; 9 nucleotides match TRBD2. Trimming at V came to 8 bases and at J to 5 bases, leaving 16 bases not matched to a gene. There are 16 residues in the CDR3. The CDR3, as DNA: TGTGCCAGCGTCCTCGATAGCGGGGGCCCTAAGGACGAGCAGTACTTC. Translation: CASVLDSGGPKDEQYF.

This chain connects TRBV11-2 to TRBJ2-3, with 8 bases aligning to TRBD2. Germline-derived CDR1 and CDR2 are SGHAT and FQNNGV. The CDR3 is made up of 15 amino acids. The ends lost 5 bases at V and 6 bases at J; junction bases unmatched: 10. This chain's CDR3 is CASSPQLAAADTQYF. The CDR3 bases are TGTGCCAGCAGCCCACAACTAGCGGCCGCGGATACGCAGTATTTT.

This clonotype was observed at least ten times. The junction differs from germline at one of its ends, possibly a read error. J is TRBJ2-5 and V is TRBV11-2, with a possible D match to TRBD1 (6 bases). This CDR3 has 11 residues. Per germline, CDR1 SGHAT and CDR2 FQNNGV. CDR3 DNA sequence: TGTGCTAGCAGCTTAGGGGGGACCCAGTACTTC. The encoded protein is CASSLGGTQYF.

The CDR3 region is CASSLDPTDQETQYF. CDR3 sequence (DNA): TGTGCCAGCAGCTTGGACCCTACGGATCAAGAGACCCAGTACTTC. V and J are TRBV7-2 and TRBJ2-5, with D hard to call. In germline, CDR1 is SGHTA, CDR2 FQGNSA. V gave up 3 bases and J gave up 2 bases, with 13 bases separating them. This CDR3 is built from 15 residues.

The chain links TRBV21-1 to TRBJ2-7; the table's D call, TRBD2, has no DNA check behind it. TRBV21-1 is assigned pseudogene status. CDR3 length: 16 residues. The CDR3 DNA follows: TGTGCCAGCAGCAAATTCGCTAGCGGGTTATCCTACGAGCAGTACGTC. Its translation is CASSKFASGLSYEQYV.

The CDR3 is CASSQAQGFHEQYV. CDR3 DNA: TGTGCCAGCAGCCAAGCTCAGGGTTTCCACGAGCAGTACGTC. This chain connects TRBV6-2 or TRBV6-3 to TRBJ2-7; TRBD1 is a possible D gene (5 bases). Germline V gene lookup returns CDR1 MNHEY and CDR2 SVGEGT. The CDR3 is 14 residues long. Trimming cost V 6 bases and J 5 bases, with 17 bases left between them.

This rearrangement joins TRBV9 to TRBJ2-3; 9 positions match TRBD2. CDR1 is SGDLS and CDR2 is YYNGEE in the germline V gene. With V trimmed by 4 bases and J by 6 bases, 12 bases remained unmatched. CDR3 length equals 16 residues. The CDR3 reads CASSLGGTSTTDTQYF. The CDR3 DNA reads as TGTGCCAGCAGCCTTGGGGGGACTAGCACGACGGATACGCAGTATTTT.

This clonotype occurred a few times. The chain uses TRBV5-1 and TRBJ2-3; 15 bases are shared with TRBD2. The CDR3 is 15 amino acids. V was clipped by 5 bases and J by 5 bases; unmatched bases: 3. Germline V lookup: CDR1 SGHRS, CDR2 YFSETQ. CDR3: CASRMGLAGGDTQYF. The CDR3 DNA reads TGCGCCAGCAGAATGGGACTAGCGGGAGGAGATACGCAGTATTTT.

The chain carries TRBV5-1 and TRBJ1-6; 8 bases line up with TRBD1. The V segment lost 5 bases and the J segment 6 bases; nucleotides outside the gene matches: 4. There are 14 residues in the CDR3. Germline V gene data show CDR1 as SGHRS and CDR2 as YFSETQ. CDR3 loop: CASREGQANSPLHF. The CDR3 DNA is TGCGCCAGCAGGGAGGGACAGGCTAATTCACCCCTCCACTTT.

This clonotype was observed many times. The V gene is TRBV7-2, the J gene TRBJ2-3; D unresolved. CDR1 and CDR2 (germline): SGHTA, FQGNSA. There are 13 residues in the CDR3. Trimming stripped 3 bases from V and 7 bases from J, with 11 bases between. CDR3 loop: CASSLGWGNTQYF. The CDR3 nucleotides read TGTGCCAGCAGCTTGGGGTGGGGAAATACGCAGTATTTT.

This clonotype was picked up a small number of times. The rearrangement uses TRBV18 and TRBJ2-7, with 10 nucleotides matching TRBD1. After removal of 6 bases from V and 2 bases from J, the junction contained 4 bases not matched to a gene. CDR3 size: 14 residues. Germline V gene sequence: CDR1 KGHSH, CDR2 LQKENI. CDR3 nucleotide sequence: TGTGCCAGCTCCCTTGGACAGGGGGCCTACGAGCAGTACGTC. Translated: CASSLGQGAYEQYV.